Sequencing of this T cell receptor (beta chain) was carried out in a study of blood T cells in healthy people across ages. Study-wide points: Diversity figures based on one million T cells were deemed too low.

About this clonotype itself: Its antigen is undetermined.

This CDR3 region has 18 residues. Germline CDR1 MNHEY, CDR2 SMNVEV (reference sequence). Trimming removed 10 bases from V and 1 base from J; junction bases left unmatched: 16. PCR was performed a second time for about 6 to 11 cycles using a sample-barcoded 5' primer and a J-beta primer mix. One entry per CDR3 protein, called by TCRdb with MiXCR from the 5' RACE reads. The sample holds 2 million or so distinct CDR3 sequences; less than 50% are singletons and the top ten take over 2%. Donor samples were obtained from healthy Caucasian individuals from Russia, aged about 6 to 100. The gene calls are TRBV27 and TRBJ2-2; 9 bases align to TRBD1. Sequenced material: blood. The receptor comes from a woman aged 40 to 50 in good health. CDR3 in DNA: TGTGCCACCAGAACGGGACAGGGAACGTTGTGGAACACCGGGGAGCTGTTTTTT. Residues: CATRTGQGTLWNTGELFF.